What follows are 23 T cell receptor beta chains derived from one specimen sequenced in a study of blood T cell repertoires in COVID-19. Generated by immunoSEQ multiplex PCR, the TCRdb table keeps only in-frame clones and is missing some. The sample contains more than 120,000 clones, over 65% of which appear only once. Source material: peripheral blood. These receptor sequences come from a human donor in a cohort sampled during active COVID-19.

CDR3 amino acids: CASTAGLAGDNEQFF. The CDR3 region has the DNA TGTGCCAGCACGGCCGGTCTAGCGGGAGACAATGAGCAGTTCTTC. The chain couples TRBV27 to TRBJ2-1; TRBD2 matches at 10 bases. Germline lookup yields CDR1 MNHEY and CDR2 SMNVEV (reference sequence). This CDR3 has 15 amino acids. V lost 7 bases and J lost 5; bases outside the gene matches: 8.

The V gene is TRBV2, the J gene TRBJ1-5; 8 bases line up with TRBD1. V shed 4 bases, J shed 7 bases, and the junction held 6 bases outside the gene matches. The CDR3 has 14 amino acids. Germline V gene lookup returns CDR1 SNHLY and CDR2 FYNNEI. Written as DNA, the CDR3 is TGTGCCAGCAGTGCGGACAGGGAGGGGCAGCCCCAGCATTTT. The encoded protein is CASSADREGQPQHF.

This clone was recorded a few times. The chain links TRBV27 to TRBJ2-2; 11 bases agree with TRBD1. Per germline, CDR1 MNHEY and CDR2 SMNVEV (reference sequence). The CDR3 extends over 14 amino acids. V dropped 6 bases and J dropped 5; count of bases not matched to a gene: 2. CDR3 sequence reads: CASRGTGGTGELFF. The CDR3 DNA follows: TGTGCCAGCAGGGGGACAGGGGGTACCGGGGAGCTGTTTTTT.

This clone was seen once. The V gene is TRBV5-4, the J gene TRBJ1-6, with 8 positions matching TRBD1. This CDR3 is 16 amino acids long. Germline CDR1 is SGHNT and CDR2 is YYREEE (reference sequence). V dropped 4 bases and J dropped 10; count of bases not matched to a gene: 13. The CDR3 DNA reads TGTGCCAGCAGCACCACAGGACAGGGAAGATTCTCACCCCTCCACTTT. It encodes CASSTTGQGRFSPLHF.

The chain combines TRBV5-4 with TRBJ2-2; D is unresolved. V shed 0 bases and J shed 6 bases, with 6 bases lying between them. The CDR3 runs 13 residues. CDR1 and CDR2 from the germline V gene are SGHNT and YYREEE (reference sequence). CDR3 sequence: CASSLAEPGELFF. CDR3 nucleotides: TGTGCCAGCAGCTTGGCGGAGCCCGGGGAGCTGTTTTTT.

This clone appeared once. J is TRBJ1-4 and V is TRBV4-1; 8 bases are shared with TRBD1. The germline V gene encodes CDR1 MGHRA and CDR2 YSYEKL. The length of the CDR3 is 16 residues. The V segment lost 3 bases and the J segment 8 bases; nucleotides outside the gene matches: 11. CDR3 sequence reads: CASSQFPGGAGEKLFF. CDR3 nucleotides: TGCGCCAGCAGCCAGTTTCCAGGGGGCGCGGGGGAAAAACTGTTTTTT.

The V call is TRBV6-4, the J call TRBJ2-2; no reliable D call. The CDR3 is made up of 13 amino acids. Between the trimmed V and J ends, which lost 0 bases and 6 bases, there was a span of 5 bases. Germline CDR1 MRHNA, CDR2 SNTAGT. The DNA of the CDR3 is TGTGCCAGCAGTGACTCGTCGGCCGGGGAGCTGTTTTTT. Translated: CASSDSSAGELFF.

The chain couples TRBV9 to TRBJ2-3; a weak D match, TRBD2 (5 bases). Trimming took 2 bases from V and 5 from J, leaving 15 bases between them. CDR1 and CDR2 (germline): SGDLS, YYNGEE. The CDR3 has 15 amino acids. CDR3 coding DNA: TGTGCCAGCAGCGTGCCTCTACCCCGGGGAGATACGCAGTATTTT. It translates to CASSVPLPRGDTQYF.

This clone was picked up one time. Here the CDR3 DNA reads TGTGCCAGCAGGGTGGGGCCAGGGGGCTATGGCACTAATGAAAAACTGTTTTTT. This gives the protein CASRVGPGGYGTNEKLFF. The chain couples TRBV2 to TRBJ1-4; 8 bases are a match to TRBD1. The CDR3 sequence is 18 residues long. V lost 6 bases and J lost 2; bases outside the gene matches: 14. Germline CDR1 SNHLY, CDR2 FYNNEI.

The chain has TRBV15 and TRBJ2-6; 10 bases line up with TRBD1. The germline gives CDR1 LNHNV, CDR2 YYDKDF (reference sequence). V was pared by 3 bases and J by 0 bases, with 8 bases of the junction left unmatched. The CDR3 has 19 amino acids. The chain's CDR3 is CATSRSGTGVPSGANVLTF. The CDR3 DNA is TGTGCCACCAGCAGGTCCGGGACAGGGGTTCCCTCTGGGGCCAACGTCCTGACTTTC.

The sample holds a few counts of this clone. The chain recombines TRBV29-1 with TRBJ2-5, with TRBD1 identical over 9 bases. Per the germline V gene, CDR1 is SQVTM and CDR2 is ANQGSEA. This CDR3 comprises 14 residues. Trimming took 4 bases from V and 5 from J; bases not matched to a gene: 8. DNA for the CDR3: TGCAGCGTTGCGGTGACAGGGGGAGGGGAGACCCAGTACTTC. Amino acid sequence: CSVAVTGGGETQYF.

The gene calls are TRBV10-1 and TRBJ1-1; D may be TRBD1 (6 bases). The V end was cut by 2 bases, the J end by 3 bases, with 10 bases between. This CDR3 comprises 14 residues. In germline, CDR1 is WNHNN, CDR2 SYGVQD (reference sequence). The CDR3 sequence is CASSETGSDTEAFF. For the CDR3, the DNA is TGCGCCAGCAGTGAGACAGGGTCAGACACTGAAGCTTTCTTT.

J is TRBJ1-2 and V is TRBV29-1; 9 nucleotides match TRBD1. This CDR3 is 12 amino acids long. V dropped 8 bases and J dropped 8; count of bases not matched to a gene: 9. Per germline, CDR1 SQVTM and CDR2 ANQGSEA. The CDR3 sequence: CSTRTGVEGYTF. The CDR3 DNA is TGCAGCACCAGGACAGGGGTAGAGGGCTACACCTTC.

The chain carries TRBV9 and TRBJ1-1, with D hard to call. This CDR3 contains 14 residues. CDR1 is SGDLS and CDR2 is YYNGEE in the germline V gene. The V end lost 4 bases, the J end lost 2 bases, and 12 bases lay between the germline ends. The CDR3 sequence is CASSPHGGNTEAFF. The DNA for the CDR3 is TGTGCCAGCAGCCCCCACGGCGGCAACACTGAAGCTTTCTTT.

The chain joins TRBV18 to TRBJ1-6; D possibly corresponds to TRBD1 (6 bases). Per germline, CDR1 KGHSH and CDR2 LQKENI. CDR3 length: 15 amino acids. Trimming removed 4 bases at V and 5 bases at J, with 12 bases between. CDR3 protein: CASSLTGTDNSPLHF. DNA for the CDR3: TGTGCCAGCTCACTCACAGGGACCGATAATTCACCCCTCCACTTT.

This clone is a singleton in its sample. The chain recombines TRBV5-1 with TRBJ2-1; D uncertain. This CDR3 is built from 16 residues. V lost 4 bases to trimming and J lost 3 bases, with 17 bases between them. Per germline, CDR1 SGHRS and CDR2 YFSETQ. This CDR3 reads CASSPDGMVVYNEQFF. In nucleotides, the CDR3 is TGCGCCAGCAGCCCAGATGGTATGGTTGTCTACAATGAGCAGTTCTTC.

The J gene is TRBJ2-2, the V gene TRBV5-1; TRBD1 aligns across 7 bases. There are 15 residues in the CDR3. V trimming: 0 bases; J trimming: 1 base; junction bases outside the gene matches: 0. Germline CDR1 is SGHRS and CDR2 is YFSETQ. Written as DNA, the CDR3 is TGCGCCAGCAGCTTGGGGGACAGGAACACCGGGGAGCTGTTTTTT. Translation gives CASSLGDRNTGELFF.

This chain connects TRBV10-1 to TRBJ2-4; 7 bases align to TRBD2. The germline CDR1 and CDR2 sequences are WNHNN and SYGVQD (reference sequence). V shed 5 bases, J shed 6 bases, and the junction held 7 bases outside the gene matches. The CDR3 spans 14 residues. The chain's CDR3 is CASSTRLAPNIQYF. The CDR3 coding sequence is TGCGCCAGCAGTACAAGACTAGCACCAAACATTCAGTACTTC.

The chain's CDR3 is CASSQEVGANEKLFF. As DNA, the CDR3 is TGCGCCAGCAGCCAAGAGGTCGGGGCTAATGAAAAACTGTTTTTT. V usage is TRBV4-1 and J usage is TRBJ1-4; D is undetermined. The germline V gene has CDR1 MGHRA and CDR2 YSYEKL. The CDR3 has 15 residues. V shed 0 bases and J shed 3 bases, with 8 bases lying between them.

The chain links TRBV23-1 to TRBJ2-7; weak D call: TRBD1 (5 bases). TRBV23-1 counts as an open reading frame of uncertain function. The CDR3 runs to 13 residues. Trimming shortened V by 2 bases and J by 7 bases, and 12 bases separated the two germline ends. CDR3 region: CASSQPQALEQYF. CDR3 nucleotide sequence: TGCGCCAGCAGTCAACCACAGGCCTTAGAGCAGTACTTC.

The chain uses TRBV5-1 and TRBJ1-1; D is ambiguous. With 4 bases removed from V and 4 bases from J, the gap between germline ends came to 11 bases. There are 13 residues in the CDR3. Germline CDR1 and CDR2: SGHRS and YFSETQ. The CDR3 reads CASSVTVRTEAFF. For the CDR3, the DNA is TGCGCCAGCAGCGTAACAGTGCGCACTGAAGCTTTCTTT.

In this sample, this clone turned up a few times. The rearrangement uses TRBV27 and TRBJ2-7; D ambiguous. Germline lookup yields CDR1 MNHEY and CDR2 SMNVEV (reference sequence). Between the trimmed V and J ends, which lost 3 bases and 7 bases, there was a span of 16 bases. This CDR3 is 14 amino acids long. The CDR3 nucleotides read TGTGCCAGCAGTTTTTTGCAGGTCTGGCTGGAGCAGTACGTC. It specifies CASSFLQVWLEQYV.

This clone was picked up many times. V and J are TRBV4-2 and TRBJ2-1; 7 bases are shared with TRBD2. CDR1 LGHNA and CDR2 YNFKEQ come from the germline V gene. The CDR3 has 17 residues. Germline trimming cut 4 bases from V and 5 bases from J; bases unmatched to any gene: 14. CDR3 coding DNA: TGTGCCAGCAGCCTCCCCGGGATCGGGCTAGCGGACAATGAGCAGTTCTTC. Translated: CASSLPGIGLADNEQFF.